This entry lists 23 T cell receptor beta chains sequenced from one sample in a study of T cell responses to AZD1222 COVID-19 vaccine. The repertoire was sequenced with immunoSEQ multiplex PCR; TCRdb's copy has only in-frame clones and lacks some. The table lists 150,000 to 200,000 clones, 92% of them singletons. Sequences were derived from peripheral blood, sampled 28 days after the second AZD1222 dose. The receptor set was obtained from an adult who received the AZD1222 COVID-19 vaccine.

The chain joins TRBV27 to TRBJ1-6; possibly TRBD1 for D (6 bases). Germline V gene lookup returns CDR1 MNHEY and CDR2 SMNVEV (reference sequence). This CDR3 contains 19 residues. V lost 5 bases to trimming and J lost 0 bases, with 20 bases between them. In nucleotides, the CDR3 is TGTGCCAGCAGTCCCTACAGGGCACGTGGGGCCTCCTATAATTCACCCCTCCACTTT. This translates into CASSPYRARGASYNSPLHF.

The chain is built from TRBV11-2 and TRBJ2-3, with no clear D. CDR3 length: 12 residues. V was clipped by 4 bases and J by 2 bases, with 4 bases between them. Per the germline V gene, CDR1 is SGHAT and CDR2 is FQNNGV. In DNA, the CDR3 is TGTGCCAGCAGCTCCCACACAGATACGCAGTATTTT. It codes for CASSSHTDTQYF.

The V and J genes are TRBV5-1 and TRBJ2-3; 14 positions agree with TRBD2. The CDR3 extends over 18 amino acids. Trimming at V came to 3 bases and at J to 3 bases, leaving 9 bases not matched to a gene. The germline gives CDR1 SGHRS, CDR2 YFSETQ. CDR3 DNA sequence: TGCGCCAGCAGCTCCTCTGTGACTAGCGGGGGGGCTACAGATACGCAGTATTTT. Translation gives CASSSSVTSGGATDTQYF.

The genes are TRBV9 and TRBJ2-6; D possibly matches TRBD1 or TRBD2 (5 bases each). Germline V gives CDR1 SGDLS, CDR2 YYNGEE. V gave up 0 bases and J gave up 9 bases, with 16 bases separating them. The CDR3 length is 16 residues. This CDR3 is CASSVGRGRNNNVLTF. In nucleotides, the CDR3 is TGTGCCAGCAGCGTAGGCCGGGGACGCAACAACAACGTCCTGACTTTC. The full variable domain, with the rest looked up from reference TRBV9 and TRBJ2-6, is DSGVTQTPKHLITATGQRVTLRCSPRSGDLSVYWYQQSLDQGLQFLIQYYNGEERAKGNILERFSAQQFPDLHSELNLSSLELGDSALYFCASSVGRGRNNNVLTFGAGSRLTVL.

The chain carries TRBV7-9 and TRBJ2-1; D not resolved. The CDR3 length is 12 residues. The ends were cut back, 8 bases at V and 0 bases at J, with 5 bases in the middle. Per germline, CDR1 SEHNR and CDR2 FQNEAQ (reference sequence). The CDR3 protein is CASGISYNEQFF. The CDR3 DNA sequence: TGTGCCAGCGGTATCTCCTACAATGAGCAGTTCTTC.

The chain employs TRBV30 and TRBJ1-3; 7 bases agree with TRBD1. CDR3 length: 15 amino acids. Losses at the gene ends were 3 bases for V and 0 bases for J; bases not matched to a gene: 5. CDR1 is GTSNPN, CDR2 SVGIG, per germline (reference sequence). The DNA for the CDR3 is TGTGCCTGGAGATCGGGACAGAGCTCTGGAAACACCATATATTTT. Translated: CAWRSGQSSGNTIYF.

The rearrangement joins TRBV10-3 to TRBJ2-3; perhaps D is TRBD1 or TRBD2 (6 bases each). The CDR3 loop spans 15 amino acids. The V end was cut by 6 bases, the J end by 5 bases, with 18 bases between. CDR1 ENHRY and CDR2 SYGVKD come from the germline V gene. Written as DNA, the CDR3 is TGTGCCATCAGCATGGGATACGGGGGCGAAGATACGCAGTATTTT. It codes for CAISMGYGGEDTQYF.

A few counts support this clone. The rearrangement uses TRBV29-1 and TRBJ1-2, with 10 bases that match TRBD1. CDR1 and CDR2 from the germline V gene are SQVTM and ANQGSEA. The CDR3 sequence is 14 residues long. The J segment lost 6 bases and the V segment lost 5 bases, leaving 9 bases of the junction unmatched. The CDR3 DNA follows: TGCAGCGTTCAAGGATGGGACAGGGGAAATGGCTACACCTTC. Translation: CSVQGWDRGNGYTF.

In nucleotides, the CDR3 is TGTGCCAGCAAGGGACAGAGCAATCAGCCCCAGCATTTT. This sequence encodes CASKGQSNQPQHF. V is TRBV2 and J is TRBJ1-5, with 7 bases aligning to TRBD1. The CDR3 has 13 amino acids. V lost 7 bases, J lost 1 base, and 1 base stayed unmatched. The germline V gene encodes CDR1 SNHLY and CDR2 FYNNEI. Full variable domain (outside the CDR3, taken from reference TRBV2 and TRBJ1-5): EPEVTQTPSHQVTQMGQEVILRCVPISNHLYFYWYRQILGQKVEFLVSFYNNEISEKSEIFDDQFSVERPDGSNFTLKIRSTKLEDSAMYFCASKGQSNQPQHFGDGTRLSIL.

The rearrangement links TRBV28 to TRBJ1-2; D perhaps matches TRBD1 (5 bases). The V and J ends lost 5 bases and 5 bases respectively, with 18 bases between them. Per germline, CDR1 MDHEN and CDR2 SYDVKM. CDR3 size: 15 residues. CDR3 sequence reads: CASSPTGTGGYGYTF. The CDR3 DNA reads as TGTGCCAGCAGTCCCACCGGGACCGGCGGGTATGGCTACACCTTC.

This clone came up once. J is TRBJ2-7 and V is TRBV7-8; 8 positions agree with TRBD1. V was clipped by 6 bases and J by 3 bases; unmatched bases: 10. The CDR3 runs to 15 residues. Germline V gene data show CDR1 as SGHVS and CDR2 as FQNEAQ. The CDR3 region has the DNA TGTGCCAGCAGATTCGGACAGGGTGCCCACTACGAGCAGTACTTC. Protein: CASRFGQGAHYEQYF.

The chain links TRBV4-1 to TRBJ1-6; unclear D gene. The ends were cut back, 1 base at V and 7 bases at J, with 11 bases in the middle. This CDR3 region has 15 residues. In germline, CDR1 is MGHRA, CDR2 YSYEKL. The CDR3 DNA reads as TGCGCCAGCAGCCAAGGGCCCGGGGAGAATTCACCCCTCCACTTT. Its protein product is CASSQGPGENSPLHF.

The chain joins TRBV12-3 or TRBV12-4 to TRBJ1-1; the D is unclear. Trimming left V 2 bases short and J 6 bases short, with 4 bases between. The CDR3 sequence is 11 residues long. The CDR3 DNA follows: TGTGCCAGCAGTTTAACGGCTGAAGCTTTCTTT. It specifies CASSLTAEAFF.

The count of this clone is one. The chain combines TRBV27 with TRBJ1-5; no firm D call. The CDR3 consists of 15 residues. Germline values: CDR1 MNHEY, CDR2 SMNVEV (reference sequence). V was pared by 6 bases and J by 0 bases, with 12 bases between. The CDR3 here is CASREFGHSNQPQHF. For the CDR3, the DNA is TGTGCCAGCAGAGAATTCGGGCATAGCAATCAGCCCCAGCATTTT.

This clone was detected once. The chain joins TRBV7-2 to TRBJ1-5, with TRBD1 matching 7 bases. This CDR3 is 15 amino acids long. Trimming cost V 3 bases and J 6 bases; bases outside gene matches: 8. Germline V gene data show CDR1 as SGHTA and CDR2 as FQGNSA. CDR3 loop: CASSFLTGRSQPQHF. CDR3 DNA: TGTGCCAGCAGCTTTCTGACAGGGAGGAGTCAGCCCCAGCATTTT.

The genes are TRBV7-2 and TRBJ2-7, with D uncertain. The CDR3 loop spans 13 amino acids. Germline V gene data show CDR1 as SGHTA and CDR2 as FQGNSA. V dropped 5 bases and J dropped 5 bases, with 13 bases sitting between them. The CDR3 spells CASSHPYGNEQYF. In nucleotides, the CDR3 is TGTGCCAGCAGCCACCCTTACGGTAACGAGCAGTACTTC.

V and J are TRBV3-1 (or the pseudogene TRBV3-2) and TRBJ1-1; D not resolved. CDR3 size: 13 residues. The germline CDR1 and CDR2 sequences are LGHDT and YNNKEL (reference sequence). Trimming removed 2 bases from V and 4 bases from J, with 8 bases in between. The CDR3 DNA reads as TGTGCCAGCAGCCAAATGGCCGGCACTGAAGCTTTCTTT. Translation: CASSQMAGTEAFF.

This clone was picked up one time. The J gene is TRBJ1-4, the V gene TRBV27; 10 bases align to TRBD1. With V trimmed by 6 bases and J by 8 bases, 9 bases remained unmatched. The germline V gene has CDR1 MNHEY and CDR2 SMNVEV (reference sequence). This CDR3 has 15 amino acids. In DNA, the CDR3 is TGTGCCAGCAGGACGACAGGGGGCGTTTGGGAAAAACTGTTTTTT. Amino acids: CASRTTGGVWEKLFF.

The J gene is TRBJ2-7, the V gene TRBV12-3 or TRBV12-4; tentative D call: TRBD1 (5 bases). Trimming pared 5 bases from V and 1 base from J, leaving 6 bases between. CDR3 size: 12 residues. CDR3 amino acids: CASSTGSYEQYF. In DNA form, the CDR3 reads TGTGCCAGCAGTACAGGTTCCTACGAGCAGTACTTC.

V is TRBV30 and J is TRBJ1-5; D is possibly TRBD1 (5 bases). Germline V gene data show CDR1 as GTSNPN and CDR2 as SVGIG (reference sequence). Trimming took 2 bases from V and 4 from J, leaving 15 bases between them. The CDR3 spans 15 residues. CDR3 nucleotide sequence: TGTGCCTGGAGTCCGGGGGAGATTAATAATCAGCCCCAGCATTTT. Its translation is CAWSPGEINNQPQHF. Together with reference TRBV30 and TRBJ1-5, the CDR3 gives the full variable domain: SQTIHQWPATLVQPVGSPLSLECTVEGTSNPNLYWYRQAAGRGLQLLFYSVGIGQISSEVPQNLSASRPQDRQFILSSKKLLLSDSGFYLCAWSPGEINNQPQHFGDGTRLSIL.

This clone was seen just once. The CDR3 spells CTSPPRASGQGTPDQETQYF. The CDR3 coding sequence is TGCACCAGCCCACCGCGGGCTAGCGGACAGGGAACCCCGGACCAAGAGACCCAGTACTTC. The rearrangement joins TRBV1 to TRBJ2-5; TRBD1 was called by the table and not checked on the DNA. TRBV1 is annotated as a pseudogene. This CDR3 comprises 20 residues.

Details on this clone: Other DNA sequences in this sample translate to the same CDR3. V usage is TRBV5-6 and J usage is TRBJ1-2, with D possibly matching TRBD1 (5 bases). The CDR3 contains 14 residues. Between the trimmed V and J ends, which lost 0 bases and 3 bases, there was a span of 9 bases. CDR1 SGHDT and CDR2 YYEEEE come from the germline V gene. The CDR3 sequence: CASSLGEGHYGYTF. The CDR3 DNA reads TGTGCCAGCAGCTTGGGAGAGGGACACTATGGCTACACCTTC.

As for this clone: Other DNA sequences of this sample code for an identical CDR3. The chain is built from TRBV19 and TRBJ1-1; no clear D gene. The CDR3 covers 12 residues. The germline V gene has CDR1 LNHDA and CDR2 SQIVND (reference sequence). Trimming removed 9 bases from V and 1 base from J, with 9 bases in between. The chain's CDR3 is CASSIGNTEAFF. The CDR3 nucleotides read TGTGCCAGCTCGATAGGGAACACTGAAGCTTTCTTT.